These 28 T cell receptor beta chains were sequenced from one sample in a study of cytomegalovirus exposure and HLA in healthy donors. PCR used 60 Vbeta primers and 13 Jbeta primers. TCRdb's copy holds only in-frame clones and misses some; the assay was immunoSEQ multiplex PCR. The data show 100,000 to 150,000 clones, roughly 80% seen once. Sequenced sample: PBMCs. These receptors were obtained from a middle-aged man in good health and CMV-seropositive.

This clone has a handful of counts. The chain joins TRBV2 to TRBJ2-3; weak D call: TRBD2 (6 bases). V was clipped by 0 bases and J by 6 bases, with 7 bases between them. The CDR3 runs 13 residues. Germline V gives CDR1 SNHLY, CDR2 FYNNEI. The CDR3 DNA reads TGTGCCAGCAGTGAAGCTGGAGGGGATACGCAGTATTTT. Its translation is CASSEAGGDTQYF. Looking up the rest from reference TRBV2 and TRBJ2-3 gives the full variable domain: EPEVTQTPSHQVTQMGQEVILRCVPISNHLYFYWYRQILGQKVEFLVSFYNNEISEKSEIFDDQFSVERPDGSNFTLKIRSTKLEDSAMYFCASSEAGGDTQYFGPGTRLTVL.

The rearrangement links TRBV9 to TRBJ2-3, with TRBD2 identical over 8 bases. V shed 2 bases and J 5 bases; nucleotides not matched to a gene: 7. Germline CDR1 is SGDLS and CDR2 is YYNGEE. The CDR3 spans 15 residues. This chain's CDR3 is CASSVLPGGGDTQYF. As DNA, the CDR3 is TGTGCCAGCAGCGTCCTCCCGGGGGGGGGAGATACGCAGTATTTT.

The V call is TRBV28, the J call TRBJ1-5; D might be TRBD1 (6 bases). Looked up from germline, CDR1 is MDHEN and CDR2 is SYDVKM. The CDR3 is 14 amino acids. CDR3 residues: CASSRTVGGQPQHF. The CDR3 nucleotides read TGTGCGAGCTCAAGGACAGTTGGAGGTCAGCCCCAGCATTTT.

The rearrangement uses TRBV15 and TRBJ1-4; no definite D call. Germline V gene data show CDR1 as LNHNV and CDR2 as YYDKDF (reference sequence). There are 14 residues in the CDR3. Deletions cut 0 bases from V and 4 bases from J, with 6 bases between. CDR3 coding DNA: TGTGCCACCAGCAGAGATCGGGTTAATGAAAAACTGTTTTTT. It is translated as CATSRDRVNEKLFF.

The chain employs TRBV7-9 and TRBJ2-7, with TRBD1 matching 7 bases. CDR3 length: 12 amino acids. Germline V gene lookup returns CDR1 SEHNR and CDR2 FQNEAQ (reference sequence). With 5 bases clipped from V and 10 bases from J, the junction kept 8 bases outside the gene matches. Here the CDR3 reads CASSAARDRQYF. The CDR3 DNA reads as TGTGCCAGCAGCGCCGCCCGGGACAGACAGTACTTC.

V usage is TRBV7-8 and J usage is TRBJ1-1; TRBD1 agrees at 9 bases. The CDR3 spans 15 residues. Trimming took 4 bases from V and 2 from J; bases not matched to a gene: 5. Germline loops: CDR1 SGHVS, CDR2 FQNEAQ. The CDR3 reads CASSSTGGLNTEAFF. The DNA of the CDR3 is TGTGCCAGCAGCTCCACAGGGGGCCTAAACACTGAAGCTTTCTTT. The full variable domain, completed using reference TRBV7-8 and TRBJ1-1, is GAGVSQSPRYKVAKRGQDVALRCDPISGHVSLFWYQQALGQGPEFLTYFQNEAQLDKSGLPSDRFFAERPEGSVSTLKIQRTQQEDSAVYLCASSSTGGLNTEAFFGQGTRLTVV.

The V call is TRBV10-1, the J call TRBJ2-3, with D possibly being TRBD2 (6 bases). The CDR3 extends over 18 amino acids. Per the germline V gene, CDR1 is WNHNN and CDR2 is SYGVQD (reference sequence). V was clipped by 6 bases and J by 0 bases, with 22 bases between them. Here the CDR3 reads CASSGERARDVSTDTQYF. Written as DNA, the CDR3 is TGCGCCAGCAGCGGTGAGCGGGCCCGGGACGTAAGCACAGATACGCAGTATTTT.

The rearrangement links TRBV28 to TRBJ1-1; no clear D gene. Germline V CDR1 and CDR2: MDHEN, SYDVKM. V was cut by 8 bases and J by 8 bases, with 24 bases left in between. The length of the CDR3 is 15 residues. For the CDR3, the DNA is TGTGCCAGCGGAGGATCGGACTCCGTACTCAAGGAAGCTTTCTTT. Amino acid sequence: CASGGSDSVLKEAFF.

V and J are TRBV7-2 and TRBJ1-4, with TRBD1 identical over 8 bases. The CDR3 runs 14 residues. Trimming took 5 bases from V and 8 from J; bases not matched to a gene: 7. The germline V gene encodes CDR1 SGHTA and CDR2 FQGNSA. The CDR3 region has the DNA TGTGCCAGCAGCGGCGGACAGGGAGGAGAAAAACTGTTTTTT. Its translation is CASSGGQGGEKLFF.

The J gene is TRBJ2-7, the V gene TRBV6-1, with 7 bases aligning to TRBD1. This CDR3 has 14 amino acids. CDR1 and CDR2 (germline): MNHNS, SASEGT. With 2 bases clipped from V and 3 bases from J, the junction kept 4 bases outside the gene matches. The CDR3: CASSETRGSYEQYF. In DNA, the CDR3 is TGTGCCAGCAGTGAAACCAGGGGGAGCTACGAGCAGTACTTC.

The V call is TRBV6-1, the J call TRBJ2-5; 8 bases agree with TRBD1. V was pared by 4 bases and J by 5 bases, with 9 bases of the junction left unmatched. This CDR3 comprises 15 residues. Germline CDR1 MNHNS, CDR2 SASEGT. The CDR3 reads CASSGQGRLWETQYF. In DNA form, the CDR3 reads TGTGCCAGCAGTGGACAGGGGCGCCTTTGGGAGACCCAGTACTTC.

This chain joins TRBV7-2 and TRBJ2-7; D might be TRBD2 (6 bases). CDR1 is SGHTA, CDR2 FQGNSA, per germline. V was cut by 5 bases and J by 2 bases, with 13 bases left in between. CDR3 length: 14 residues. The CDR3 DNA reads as TGTGCCAGCAGCCAGGCCGGGAGCCCCTACGAGCAGTACTTC. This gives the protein CASSQAGSPYEQYF.

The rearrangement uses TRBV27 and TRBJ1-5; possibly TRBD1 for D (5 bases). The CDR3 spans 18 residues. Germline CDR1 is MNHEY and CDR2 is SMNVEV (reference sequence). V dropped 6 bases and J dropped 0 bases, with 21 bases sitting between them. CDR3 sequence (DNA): TGTGCCAGCAGCCAGAAAAGTGGGGGGATCTTTAGCAATCAGCCCCAGCATTTT. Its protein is CASSQKSGGIFSNQPQHF.

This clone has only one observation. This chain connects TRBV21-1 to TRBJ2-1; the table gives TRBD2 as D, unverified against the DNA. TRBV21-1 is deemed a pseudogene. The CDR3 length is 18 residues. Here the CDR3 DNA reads TGTGCCAGCAGCATAATTTCGGGGGGAGGGAGCTCCTACAATGAGCAGTTCTTC. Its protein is CASSIISGGGSSYNEQFF.

CDR3 DNA sequence: TGTGCCAGCAGCTCTAGTACCACCGGGGAGCTGTTTTTT. Translated, it gives CASSSSTTGELFF. V usage is TRBV9 and J usage is TRBJ2-2; D is ambiguous. The V end was cut by 4 bases, the J end by 4 bases, with 8 bases between. Germline values: CDR1 SGDLS, CDR2 YYNGEE. CDR3 length equals 13 residues.

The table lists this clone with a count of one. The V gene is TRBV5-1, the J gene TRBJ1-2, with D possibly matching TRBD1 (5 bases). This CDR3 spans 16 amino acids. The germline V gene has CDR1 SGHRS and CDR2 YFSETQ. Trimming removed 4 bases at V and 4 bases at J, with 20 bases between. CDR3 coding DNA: TGCGCCAGCAGCCCTGGGGGGGAGTCGATGGGCTATGGCTACACCTTC. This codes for CASSPGGESMGYGYTF.

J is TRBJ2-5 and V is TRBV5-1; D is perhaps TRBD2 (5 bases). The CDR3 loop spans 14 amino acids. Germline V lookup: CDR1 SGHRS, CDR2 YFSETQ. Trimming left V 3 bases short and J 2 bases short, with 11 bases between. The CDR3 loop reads CASSSSGSQETQYF. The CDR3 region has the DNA TGCGCCAGCAGCTCCTCTGGGAGTCAAGAGACCCAGTACTTC. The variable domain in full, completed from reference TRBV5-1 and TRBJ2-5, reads KAGVTQTPRYLIKTRGQQVTLSCSPISGHRSVSWYQQTPGQGLQFLFEYFSETQRNKGNFPGRFSGRQFSNSRSEMNVSTLELGDSALYLCASSSSGSQETQYFGPGTRLLVL.

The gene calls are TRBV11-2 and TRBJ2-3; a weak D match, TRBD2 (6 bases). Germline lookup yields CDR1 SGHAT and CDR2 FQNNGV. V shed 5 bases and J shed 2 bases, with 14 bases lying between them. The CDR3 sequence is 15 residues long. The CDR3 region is CASSPGGLFTDTQYF. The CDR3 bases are TGTGCCAGCAGCCCCGGAGGGCTTTTCACAGATACGCAGTATTTT.

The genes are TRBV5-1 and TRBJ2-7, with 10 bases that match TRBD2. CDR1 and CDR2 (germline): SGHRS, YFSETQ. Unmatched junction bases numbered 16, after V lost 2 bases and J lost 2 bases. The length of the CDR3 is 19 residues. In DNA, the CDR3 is TGCGCCAGCAGCTTCAAGTCTAGCGGGAGTTCCGTCTTCCCCTACGAGCAGTACTTC. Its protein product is CASSFKSSGSSVFPYEQYF.

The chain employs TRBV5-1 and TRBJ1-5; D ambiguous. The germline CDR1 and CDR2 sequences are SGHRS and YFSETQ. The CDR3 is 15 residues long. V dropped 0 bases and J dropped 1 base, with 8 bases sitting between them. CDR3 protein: CASSLAPGSNQPQHF. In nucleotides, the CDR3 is TGCGCCAGCAGCTTGGCCCCGGGGAGCAATCAGCCCCAGCATTTT.

In DNA, the CDR3 is TGTGCCATCAGTGCCGAACCCTCGGAAAATCTAGATTCACCCCTCCACTTT. It translates to CAISAEPSENLDSPLHF. The chain uses TRBV10-3 and TRBJ1-6, with D hard to call. The CDR3 runs to 17 residues. Germline lookup yields CDR1 ENHRY and CDR2 SYGVKD. The V end lost 4 bases, the J end lost 8 bases, and 21 bases lay between the germline ends.

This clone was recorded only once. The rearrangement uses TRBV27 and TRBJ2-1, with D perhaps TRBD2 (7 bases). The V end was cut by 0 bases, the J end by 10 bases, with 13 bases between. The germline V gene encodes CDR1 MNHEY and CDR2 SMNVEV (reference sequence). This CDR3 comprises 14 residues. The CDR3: CASSLSSGGREQFF. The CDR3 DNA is TGTGCCAGCAGTTTATCCTCCGGGGGGCGCGAGCAGTTCTTC.

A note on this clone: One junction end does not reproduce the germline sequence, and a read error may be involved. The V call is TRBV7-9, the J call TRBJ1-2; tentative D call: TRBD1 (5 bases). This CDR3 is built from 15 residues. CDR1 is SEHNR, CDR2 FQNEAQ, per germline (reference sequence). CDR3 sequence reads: CASSLSVGGDYGCTF. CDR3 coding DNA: TGTGCCAGCAGCTTATCCGTCGGGGGTGACTATGGCTGCACCTTC.

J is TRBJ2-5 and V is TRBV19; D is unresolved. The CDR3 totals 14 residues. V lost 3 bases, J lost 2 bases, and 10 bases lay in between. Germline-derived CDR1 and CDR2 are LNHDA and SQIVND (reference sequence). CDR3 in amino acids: CASSILNRQETQYF. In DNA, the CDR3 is TGTGCCAGTAGTATTCTAAACAGACAAGAGACCCAGTACTTC.

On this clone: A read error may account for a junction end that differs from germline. The CDR3 is CTSSSLGLAGGPHNEQFF. CDR3 coding DNA: TGCACCAGCAGCTCCTTGGGGCTAGCGGGAGGGCCTCACAATGAGCAGTTCTTC. The chain couples TRBV5-1 to TRBJ2-1, with 12 bases identical to TRBD2. The CDR3 length is 18 residues. CDR1 and CDR2 (germline): SGHRS, YFSETQ.

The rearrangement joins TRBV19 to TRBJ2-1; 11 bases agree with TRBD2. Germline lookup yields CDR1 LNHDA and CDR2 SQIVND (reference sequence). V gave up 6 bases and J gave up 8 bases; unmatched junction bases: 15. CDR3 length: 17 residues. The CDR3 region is CASRMGLAGGKRDEQFF. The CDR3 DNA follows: TGTGCCAGTAGAATGGGGCTAGCGGGGGGCAAACGCGATGAGCAGTTCTTC.

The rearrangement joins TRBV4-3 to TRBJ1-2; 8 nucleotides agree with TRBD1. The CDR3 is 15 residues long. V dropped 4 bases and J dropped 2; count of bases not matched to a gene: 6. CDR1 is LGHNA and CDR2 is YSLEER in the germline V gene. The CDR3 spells CASSLRTGLNYGYTF. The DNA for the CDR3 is TGCGCCAGCAGCCTTCGGACAGGGTTAAACTATGGCTACACCTTC.

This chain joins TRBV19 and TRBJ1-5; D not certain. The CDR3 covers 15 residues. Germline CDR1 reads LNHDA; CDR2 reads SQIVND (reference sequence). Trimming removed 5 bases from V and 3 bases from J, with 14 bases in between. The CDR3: CASSPEGQYNQPQHF. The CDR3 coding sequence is TGTGCCAGTAGTCCCGAGGGTCAGTACAATCAGCCCCAGCATTTT.